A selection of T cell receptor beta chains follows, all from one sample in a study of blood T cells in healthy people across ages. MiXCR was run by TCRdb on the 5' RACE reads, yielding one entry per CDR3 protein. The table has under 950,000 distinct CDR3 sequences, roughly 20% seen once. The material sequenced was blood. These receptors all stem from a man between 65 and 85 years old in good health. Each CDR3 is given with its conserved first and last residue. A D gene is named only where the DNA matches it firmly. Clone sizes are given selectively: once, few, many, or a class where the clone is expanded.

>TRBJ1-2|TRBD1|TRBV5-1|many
CASSHRTGDGYTF
TGCGCCAGCAGCCACCGGACAGGGGATGGCTACACCTTC
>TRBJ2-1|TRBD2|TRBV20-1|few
CSARARTSGVNEQFF
TGCAGTGCTCGGGCTAGGACTAGCGGAGTAAATGAGCAGTTCTTC
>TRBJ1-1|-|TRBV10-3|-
CAINSGQNTEAFF
TGTGCCATTAACTCGGGACAGAACACTGAAGCTTTCTTT
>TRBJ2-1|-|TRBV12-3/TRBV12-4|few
CASSLSASTEQFF
TGTGCCAGCAGTTTATCGGCTAGCACCGAGCAGTTCTTC
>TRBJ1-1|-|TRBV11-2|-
CASSLERIPGSTFF
TGTGCCAGCAGCTTAGAGCGGATCCCAGGGTCGACTTTCTTT
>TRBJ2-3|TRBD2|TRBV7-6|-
CASSLSAGGLDTQYF
TGTGCCAGCAGCTTAAGCGCGGGGGGGTTGGATACGCAGTATTTT
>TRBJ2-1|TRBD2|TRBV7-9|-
CASSLFPPQSGIYNEQFF
TGTGCCAGCAGCTTATTTCCCCCCCAAAGCGGGATTTACAATGAGCAGTTCTTC
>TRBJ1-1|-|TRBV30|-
CAWRPMNTEAFF
TGTGCCTGGAGACCCATGAACACTGAAGCTTTCTTT
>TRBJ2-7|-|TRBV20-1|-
CSARWTACEQYF
TGCAGTGCTAGATGGACAGCCTGCGAGCAGTACTTC
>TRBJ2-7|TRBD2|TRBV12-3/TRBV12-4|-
CASSFERGAYEQYF
TGTGCCAGCAGTTTCGAGCGGGGTGCCTACGAGCAGTACTTC
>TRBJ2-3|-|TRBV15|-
CATSPPDTDTQYF
TGTGCCACCAGCCCTCCTGACACAGATACGCAGTATTTT
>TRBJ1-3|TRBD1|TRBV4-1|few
CASSPTGTGVSGNTIYF
TGCGCCAGCAGCCCGACCGGGACAGGGGTCTCTGGAAACACCATATATTTT
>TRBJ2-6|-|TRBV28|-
CASSYPNSGANVLTF
TGTGCCAGCAGTTATCCCAACTCTGGGGCCAACGTCCTGACTTTC
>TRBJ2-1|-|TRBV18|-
CASSPPGVLREQFF
TGTGCCAGCTCACCACCGGGGGTATTGCGGGAGCAGTTCTTC
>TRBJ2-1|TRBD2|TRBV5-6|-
CASSFLPAGGLYGEQFF
TGTGCCAGCAGCTTTTTGCCAGCGGGGGGCCTCTACGGTGAGCAGTTCTTC
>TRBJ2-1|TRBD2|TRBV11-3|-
CASSPRTSGPGEINEQFF
TGTGCCAGCAGCCCCAGGACTAGCGGGCCCGGGGAGATCAATGAGCAGTTCTTC
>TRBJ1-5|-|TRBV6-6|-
CASSRIRANQPQHF
TGTGCCAGCAGTCGCATTAGGGCCAATCAGCCCCAGCATTTT
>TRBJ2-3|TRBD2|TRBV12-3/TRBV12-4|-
CASSEPPGLAGVLSPNTQYF
TGTGCCAGCAGTGAACCCCCGGGACTAGCGGGAGTACTCAGTCCAAATACGCAGTATTTT
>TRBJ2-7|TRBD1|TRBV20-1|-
CSARDPGQGEYEQYF
TGCAGTGCTAGAGATCCGGGACAGGGGGAATACGAGCAGTACTTC
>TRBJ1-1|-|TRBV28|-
CASSLGDRTNTEAFF
TGTGCCAGCAGCCTGGGGGACCGAACGAACACTGAAGCTTTCTTT
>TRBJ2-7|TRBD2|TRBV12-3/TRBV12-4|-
CASSRTPLAANEQYF
TGTGCCAGCAGTCGGACCCCACTAGCGGCCAACGAGCAGTACTTC
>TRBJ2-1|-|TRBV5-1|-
CASSLAGLQYNEQFF
TGCGCCAGCAGCTTGGCAGGGCTGCAATACAATGAGCAGTTCTTC
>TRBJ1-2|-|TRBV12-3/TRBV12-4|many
CASSLGGRAWEGYTF
TGTGCCAGCAGTTTAGGGGGCAGGGCGTGGGAAGGCTACACCTTC
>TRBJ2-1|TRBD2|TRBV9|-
CAGGTSPYNEQFF
TGTGCCGGAGGGACTAGCCCGTACAATGAGCAGTTCTTC
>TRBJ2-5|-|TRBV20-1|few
CSARDFGTQETQYF
TGCAGTGCTAGAGACTTTGGGACCCAAGAGACCCAGTACTTC
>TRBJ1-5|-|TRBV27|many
CASSWGMHQPQHF
TGTGCCAGCAGTTGGGGAATGCATCAGCCCCAGCATTTT
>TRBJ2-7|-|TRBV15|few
CATSRDRVRSYEQYF
TGTGCCACCAGCAGAGATCGTGTGCGCTCCTACGAGCAGTACTTC
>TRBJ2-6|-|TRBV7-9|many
CASSLMAAGANVLTF
TGTGCCAGCAGCTTAATGGCCGCTGGGGCCAACGTCCTGACTTTC
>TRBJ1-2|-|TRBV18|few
CASSPLVTNYGYTF
TGTGCCAGCTCACCACTGGTCACTAACTATGGCTACACCTTC
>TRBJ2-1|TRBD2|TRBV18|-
CASSPIGLAGYNEQFF
TGTGCCAGCTCACCTATTGGGCTAGCGGGATACAATGAGCAGTTCTTC
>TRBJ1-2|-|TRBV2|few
CASSDSRRGGYTF
TGTGCCAGCAGTGATTCTAGAAGGGGAGGCTACACCTTC
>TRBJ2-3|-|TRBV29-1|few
CSVEGGAMDTQYF
TGCAGCGTTGAGGGGGGGGCCATGGATACGCAGTATTTT
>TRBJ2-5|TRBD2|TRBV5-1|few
CASSRNEGLTQETQYF
TGCGCCAGCAGCCGGAACGAGGGACTAACCCAAGAGACCCAGTACTTC
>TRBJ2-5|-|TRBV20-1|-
CSARDFETGTQYF
TGCAGTGCTAGGGACTTTGAAACCGGGACCCAGTACTTC
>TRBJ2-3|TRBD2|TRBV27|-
CASSLMLAGAGDTQYF
TGTGCCAGCAGTTTAATGCTAGCGGGGGCCGGGGATACGCAGTATTTT
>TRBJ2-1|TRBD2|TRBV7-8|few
CASSLSGLAGSYNEQFF
TGTGCCAGCAGCTTATCTGGACTAGCGGGATCCTACAATGAGCAGTTCTTC
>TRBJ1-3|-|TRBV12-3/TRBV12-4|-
CASSLPMQGNTIYF
TGTGCCAGCAGCCTCCCTATGCAGGGAAACACCATATATTTT
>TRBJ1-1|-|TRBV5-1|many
CASSLEKRRQAFF
TGCGCCAGCAGCTTAGAAAAACGACGTCAAGCTTTCTTT
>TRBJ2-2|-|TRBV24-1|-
CATSDPRTRTGELFF
TGTGCCACCAGTGATCCGCGGACAAGAACCGGGGAGCTGTTTTTT
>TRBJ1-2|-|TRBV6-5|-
CASSYASPGPGQLNYGYTF
TGTGCCAGCAGTTACGCGTCACCGGGCCCAGGACAGCTTAACTATGGCTACACCTTC
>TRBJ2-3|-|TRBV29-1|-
CSVRVYGGVDTQYF
TGCAGCGTCCGGGTGTACGGGGGCGTTGATACGCAGTATTTT
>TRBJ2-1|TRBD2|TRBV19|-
CASSIPSGSVDEQLF
TGTGCCAGTAGTATTCCTAGCGGGAGTGTCGATGAGCAGCTCTTC
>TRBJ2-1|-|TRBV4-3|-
CASSQMTRPYNEQFF
TGCGCCAGCAGCCAAATGACTAGGCCCTACAATGAGCAGTTCTTC
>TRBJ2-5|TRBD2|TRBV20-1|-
CSARGGSGGYQETQYF
TGCAGTGCTAGAGGTGGTAGCGGGGGTTACCAAGAGACCCAGTACTTC
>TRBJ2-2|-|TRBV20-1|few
CSARSRSKGPGELFF
TGCAGTGCTAGAAGTCGGTCTAAGGGTCCCGGGGAGCTGTTTTTT
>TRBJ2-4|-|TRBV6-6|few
CASSPQRAQNIQYF
TGTGCCAGCAGCCCTCAACGAGCACAAAACATTCAGTACTTC
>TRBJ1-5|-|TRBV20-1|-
CSASGWNSNQPQHF
TGCAGTGCTAGTGGCTGGAATAGCAATCAGCCCCAGCATTTT
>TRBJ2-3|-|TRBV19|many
CASSSPTIVDTQYF
TGTGCCAGTAGTTCCCCGACCATAGTAGATACGCAGTATTTT
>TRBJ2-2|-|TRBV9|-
CASSVGHLLNTGELFF
TGTGCCAGCAGCGTAGGGCACCTTTTAAACACCGGGGAGCTGTTTTTT
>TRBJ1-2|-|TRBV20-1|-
CSARDASPGWAGANYGYTF
TGCAGTGCTAGAGATGCTTCTCCCGGGTGGGCGGGAGCTAACTATGGCTACACCTTC
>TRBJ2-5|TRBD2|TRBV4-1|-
CASSQPPGLAVQETQYF
TGCGCCAGCAGCCAACCCCCGGGACTAGCGGTCCAAGAGACCCAGTACTTC